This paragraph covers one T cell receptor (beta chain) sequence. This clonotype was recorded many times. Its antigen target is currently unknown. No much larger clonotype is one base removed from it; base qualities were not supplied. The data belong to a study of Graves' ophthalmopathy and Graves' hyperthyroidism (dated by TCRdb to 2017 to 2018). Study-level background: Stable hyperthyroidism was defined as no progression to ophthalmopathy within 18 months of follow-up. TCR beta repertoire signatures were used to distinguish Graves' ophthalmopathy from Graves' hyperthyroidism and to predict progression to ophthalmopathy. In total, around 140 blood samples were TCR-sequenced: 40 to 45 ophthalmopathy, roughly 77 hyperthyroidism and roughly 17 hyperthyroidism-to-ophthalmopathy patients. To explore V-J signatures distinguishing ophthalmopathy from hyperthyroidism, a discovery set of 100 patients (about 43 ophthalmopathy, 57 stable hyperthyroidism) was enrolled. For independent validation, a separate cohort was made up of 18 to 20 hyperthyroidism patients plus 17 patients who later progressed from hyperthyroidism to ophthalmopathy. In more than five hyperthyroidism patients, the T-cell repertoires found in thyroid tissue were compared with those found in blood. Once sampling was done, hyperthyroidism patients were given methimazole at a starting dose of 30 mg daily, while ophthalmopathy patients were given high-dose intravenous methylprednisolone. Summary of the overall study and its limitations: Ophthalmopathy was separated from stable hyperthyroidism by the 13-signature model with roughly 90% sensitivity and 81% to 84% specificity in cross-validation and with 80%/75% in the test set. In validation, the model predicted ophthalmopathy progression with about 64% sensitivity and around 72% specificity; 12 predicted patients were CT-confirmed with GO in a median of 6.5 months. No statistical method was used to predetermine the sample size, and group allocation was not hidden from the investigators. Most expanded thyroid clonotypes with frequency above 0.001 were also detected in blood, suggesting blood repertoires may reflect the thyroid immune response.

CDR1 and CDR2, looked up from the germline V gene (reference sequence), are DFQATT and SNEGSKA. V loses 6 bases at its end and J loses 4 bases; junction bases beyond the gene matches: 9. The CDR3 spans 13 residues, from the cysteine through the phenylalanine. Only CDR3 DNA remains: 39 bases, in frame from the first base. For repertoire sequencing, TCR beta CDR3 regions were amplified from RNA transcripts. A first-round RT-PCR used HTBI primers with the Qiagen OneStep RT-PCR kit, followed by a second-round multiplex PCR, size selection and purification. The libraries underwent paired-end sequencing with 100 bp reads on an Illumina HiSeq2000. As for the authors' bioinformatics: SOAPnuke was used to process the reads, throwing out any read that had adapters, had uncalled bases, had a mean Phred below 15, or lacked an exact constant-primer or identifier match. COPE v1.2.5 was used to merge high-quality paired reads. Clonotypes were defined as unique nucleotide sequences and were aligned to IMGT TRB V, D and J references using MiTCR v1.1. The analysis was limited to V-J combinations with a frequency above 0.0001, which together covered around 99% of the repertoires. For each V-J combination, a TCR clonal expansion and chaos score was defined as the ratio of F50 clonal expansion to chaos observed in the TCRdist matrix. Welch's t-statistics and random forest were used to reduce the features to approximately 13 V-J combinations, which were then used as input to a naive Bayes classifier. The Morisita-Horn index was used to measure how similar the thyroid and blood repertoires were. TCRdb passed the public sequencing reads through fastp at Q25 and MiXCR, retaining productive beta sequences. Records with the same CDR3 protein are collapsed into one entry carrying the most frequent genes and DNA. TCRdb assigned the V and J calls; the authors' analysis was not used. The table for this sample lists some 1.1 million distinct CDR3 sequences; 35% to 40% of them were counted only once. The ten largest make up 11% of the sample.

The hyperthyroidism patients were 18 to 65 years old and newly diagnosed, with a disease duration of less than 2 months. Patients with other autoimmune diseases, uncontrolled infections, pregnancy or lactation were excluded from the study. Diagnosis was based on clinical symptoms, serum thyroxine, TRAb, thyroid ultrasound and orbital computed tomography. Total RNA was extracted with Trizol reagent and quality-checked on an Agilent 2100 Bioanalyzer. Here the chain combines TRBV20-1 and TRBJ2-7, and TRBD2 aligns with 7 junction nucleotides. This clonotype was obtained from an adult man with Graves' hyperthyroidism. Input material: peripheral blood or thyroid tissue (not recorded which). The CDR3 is CSAARWGGYEQYF. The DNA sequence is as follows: TGCAGTGCCGCTAGGTGGGGGGGATACGAGCAGTACTTC.